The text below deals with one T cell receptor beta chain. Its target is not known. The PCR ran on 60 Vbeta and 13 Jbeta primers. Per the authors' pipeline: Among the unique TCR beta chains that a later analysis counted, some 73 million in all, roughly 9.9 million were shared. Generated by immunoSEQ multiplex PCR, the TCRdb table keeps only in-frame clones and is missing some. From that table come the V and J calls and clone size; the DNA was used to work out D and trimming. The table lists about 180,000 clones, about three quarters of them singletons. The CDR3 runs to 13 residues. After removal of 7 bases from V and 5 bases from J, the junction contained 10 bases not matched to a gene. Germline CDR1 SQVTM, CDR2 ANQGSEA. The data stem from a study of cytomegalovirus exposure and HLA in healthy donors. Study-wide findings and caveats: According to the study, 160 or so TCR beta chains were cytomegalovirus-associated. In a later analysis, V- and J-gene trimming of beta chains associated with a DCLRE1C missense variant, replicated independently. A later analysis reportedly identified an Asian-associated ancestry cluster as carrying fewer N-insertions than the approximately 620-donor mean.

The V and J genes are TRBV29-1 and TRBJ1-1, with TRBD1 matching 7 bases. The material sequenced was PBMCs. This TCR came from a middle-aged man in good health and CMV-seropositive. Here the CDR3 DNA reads TGCAGCGCAAAAGACAGGGAATATACTGAAGCTTTCTTT. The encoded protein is CSAKDREYTEAFF.